The 3 T cell receptor beta chains given below trace back to one sample, sequenced in a study of blood T cell repertoires in COVID-19. Assay: immunoSEQ multiplex PCR; the TCRdb copy retains only in-frame clones and omits some. The sample yields 380,000 or so clones, approximately 88% seen once. The sample was PBMCs or T cells enriched from blood (not recorded which). The receptors shown here come from a middle-aged woman with acute COVID-19.

The chain joins TRBV4-2 to TRBJ2-3; 8 bases align to TRBD2. The CDR3 is 15 residues long. Germline V gene data show CDR1 as LGHNA and CDR2 as YNFKEQ. The J segment lost 8 bases and the V segment lost 0 bases, leaving 7 bases of the junction unmatched. As DNA, the CDR3 is TGTGCCAGCAGCCAAGATCACGGGGGGGCTGGTACGCAGTATTTT. Its protein is CASSQDHGGAGTQYF.

CDR3 bases: TGTGCCAGCAGTGAAGTTGGGGACACACAAGAGACCCAGTACTTC. Amino acids: CASSEVGDTQETQYF. The V call is TRBV6-1, the J call TRBJ2-5; D may be TRBD1 (6 bases). The CDR3 consists of 15 residues. Germline V lookup: CDR1 MNHNS, CDR2 SASEGT. The V end lost 1 base, the J end lost 2 bases, and 11 bases lay between the germline ends.

The V gene is TRBV6-5, the J gene TRBJ1-1; a weak D match, TRBD1 (6 bases). This CDR3 region has 14 residues. Germline CDR1 is MNHEY and CDR2 is SVGAGI. Between the trimmed V and J ends, which lost 7 bases and 2 bases, there was a span of 14 bases. CDR3 loop: CASIAGDRNTEAFF. The CDR3 bases are TGTGCCAGCATAGCAGGGGATCGAAACACTGAAGCTTTCTTT.